Below, 22 T cell receptor beta chains from the same sample are listed, as sequenced in a study of blood T cell repertoires in COVID-19. The protocol was immunoSEQ multiplex PCR, while the TCRdb copy is restricted to in-frame clones and leaves out a portion. The sample holds about 390,000 clones, 70% to 90% seen once. The specimen was peripheral blood. Every receptor here comes from a woman in her sixties with COVID-19, enrolled during active disease.

The chain recombines TRBV7-2 with TRBJ1-1, with D perhaps TRBD1 (5 bases). The length of the CDR3 is 16 residues. V lost 4 bases and J lost 1, with 16 bases in between. Germline CDR1 SGHTA, CDR2 FQGNSA. The CDR3 loop is CASSSHSGRRNTEAFF. The CDR3 coding sequence is TGTGCCAGCAGCTCACATTCAGGGAGGAGGAACACTGAAGCTTTCTTT.

There are a few counts of this clone. This chain links TRBV28 with TRBJ1-1; no clear D gene. The length of the CDR3 is 14 residues. The germline gives CDR1 MDHEN, CDR2 SYDVKM. V was shortened by 3 bases and J by 1 base, with 9 bases between the two germline ends. The CDR3 bases are TGTGCCAGCAGTTTCAACACCCAGAACACTGAAGCTTTCTTT. Amino acids: CASSFNTQNTEAFF. The variable domain in full, completed from reference TRBV28 and TRBJ1-1, reads DVKVTQSSRYLVKRTGEKVFLECVQDMDHENMFWYRQDPGLGLRLIYFSYDVKMKEKGDIPEGYSVSREKKERFSLILESASTNQTSMYLCASSFNTQNTEAFFGQGTRLTVV.

The rearrangement uses TRBV19 and TRBJ2-1, with TRBD2 as a possible D gene (5 bases). Germline CDR1 LNHDA, CDR2 SQIVND (reference sequence). The CDR3 is 16 amino acids. Trimming took 4 bases from V and 3 from J, leaving 16 bases between them. The DNA for the CDR3 is TGTGCCAGTAGTAATATATTGGTGACTAACTACAATGAGCAGTTCTTC. Residues: CASSNILVTNYNEQFF.

This rearrangement joins TRBV29-1 to TRBJ1-1; 9 nucleotides align to TRBD1. Looked up from germline, CDR1 is SQVTM and CDR2 is ANQGSEA. The trim removed 6 bases at V and 0 bases at J, leaving 5 bases unmatched. CDR3 length: 14 residues. For the CDR3, the DNA is TGCAGCGTGGACAGGGGCAGTTTGAACACTGAAGCTTTCTTT. It codes for CSVDRGSLNTEAFF.

The rearrangement joins TRBV7-3 to TRBJ1-2; TRBD1 aligns across 11 bases. V was pared by 3 bases and J by 7 bases, with 4 bases of the junction left unmatched. Germline CDR1 SGHTA, CDR2 FQGTGA. The CDR3 length is 14 residues. CDR3 residues: CASSFGTGGSGYTF. The DNA for the CDR3 is TGTGCCAGCAGCTTCGGGACAGGGGGAAGTGGCTACACCTTC.

This clone was observed once. This rearrangement joins TRBV3-1 (or the pseudogene TRBV3-2) to TRBJ1-6, with D possibly being TRBD1 (6 bases). CDR3 size: 15 residues. The germline V gene encodes CDR1 LGHDT and CDR2 YNNKEL (reference sequence). V was shortened by 4 bases and J by 8 bases, with 15 bases between the two germline ends. The CDR3 nucleotides read TGTGCCAGCAGCCCGGGGCCATCAGGGGATTCACCCCTCCACTTT. It yields the protein CASSPGPSGDSPLHF.

J is TRBJ2-5 and V is TRBV29-1; tentatively, D is TRBD1 (5 bases). Between the trimmed V and J ends, which lost 6 bases and 3 bases, there was a span of 11 bases. The CDR3 runs to 12 residues. Per germline, CDR1 SQVTM and CDR2 ANQGSEA. The chain's CDR3 is CSVVTGKETQYF. CDR3 DNA: TGCAGCGTCGTTACAGGAAAAGAGACCCAGTACTTC.

The CDR3 is CASSYGTGNEQFF. As DNA, the CDR3 is TGTGCCAGCAGTTACGGGACAGGGAATGAGCAGTTCTTC. The rearrangement uses TRBV6-5 and TRBJ2-1; 9 nucleotides agree with TRBD1. Germline values: CDR1 MNHEY, CDR2 SVGAGI. With V trimmed by 2 bases and J by 7 bases, 0 bases remained unmatched. This CDR3 is 13 amino acids long.

The chain recombines TRBV5-4 with TRBJ2-1, with unresolved D. V shed 5 bases and J shed 7 bases, with 7 bases lying between them. Germline lookup yields CDR1 SGHNT and CDR2 YYREEE (reference sequence). CDR3 length: 11 residues. The CDR3 protein is CASRFQNEQFF. The CDR3 nucleotides read TGTGCCAGCAGGTTCCAGAATGAGCAGTTCTTC.

The chain recombines TRBV18 with TRBJ1-1, with no clear D. The CDR3 has 13 amino acids. Trimming took 5 bases from V and 4 from J, leaving 11 bases between them. CDR1 and CDR2 from the germline V gene are KGHSH and LQKENI. This chain's CDR3 is CASSESGSTEAFF. DNA of the CDR3: TGTGCCAGCTCAGAAAGCGGATCCACTGAAGCTTTCTTT.

The chain carries TRBV28 and TRBJ1-2, with D possibly TRBD1 on 5 matching bases. The CDR3 runs 13 residues. Trimming stripped 7 bases from V and 4 bases from J, with 13 bases between. Looked up from germline, CDR1 is MDHEN and CDR2 is SYDVKM. The CDR3 here is CASMSKGIYGYTF. In DNA, the CDR3 is TGTGCCAGCATGTCGAAGGGGATCTATGGCTACACCTTC.

The V and J genes are TRBV6-5 and TRBJ1-2; D unresolved. The V gene's germline CDR1 is MNHEY and CDR2 SVGAGI. CDR3 length: 11 amino acids. Trimming took off 7 bases at V and 8 bases at J, with 11 bases between the two ends. CDR3 nucleotide sequence: TGTGCCAGCACTTCGGGCGGGGGCTACACCTTC. Translated, it gives CASTSGGGYTF.

V is TRBV2 and J is TRBJ1-2; D unresolved. The CDR3 totals 13 residues. V lost 4 bases and J 8 bases, leaving 14 bases between the germline ends. Germline-derived CDR1 and CDR2 are SNHLY and FYNNEI. CDR3 amino acids: CASSVVEGRGYTF. The CDR3 DNA sequence: TGTGCCAGCAGTGTCGTGGAGGGAAGGGGCTACACCTTC.

J is TRBJ1-2 and V is TRBV2; weak D call: TRBD1 (5 bases). The CDR3 is 12 residues long. CDR1 and CDR2 (germline): SNHLY, FYNNEI. V was cut by 5 bases and J by 4 bases, with 8 bases left in between. The CDR3: CASSRQSYGYTF. In DNA form, the CDR3 reads TGTGCCAGCAGTCGACAGAGCTATGGCTACACCTTC.

The chain carries TRBV9 and TRBJ1-1; tentative D call: TRBD1 (5 bases). The CDR3 covers 16 residues. Germline V gene sequence: CDR1 SGDLS, CDR2 YYNGEE. The V gene lost 3 bases and the J gene lost 1 base, with 16 bases spanning the gap. Written as DNA, the CDR3 is TGTGCCAGCAGCGCGGCGGTGCAGGGTACGAACACTGAAGCTTTCTTT. Its protein is CASSAAVQGTNTEAFF. The full variable domain, completed using reference TRBV9 and TRBJ1-1, is DSGVTQTPKHLITATGQRVTLRCSPRSGDLSVYWYQQSLDQGLQFLIQYYNGEERAKGNILERFSAQQFPDLHSELNLSSLELGDSALYFCASSAAVQGTNTEAFFGQGTRLTVV.

This clone was detected only a few times. V gene TRBV28 combines with J gene TRBJ1-2; tentatively, D is TRBD1 (5 bases). Between the trimmed V and J ends, which lost 10 bases and 2 bases, there was a span of 20 bases. Germline V gene sequence: CDR1 MDHEN, CDR2 SYDVKM. The CDR3 totals 15 residues. Here the CDR3 DNA reads TGTGCCACCCCCCGGGCTAGGGGCGCAAACTATGGCTACACCTTC. Translating gives CATPRARGANYGYTF.

V usage is TRBV5-1 and J usage is TRBJ2-7; D is ambiguous. CDR3 size: 11 residues. The V end was cut by 4 bases, the J end by 3 bases, with 5 bases between. Germline V gene sequence: CDR1 SGHRS, CDR2 YFSETQ. The CDR3 here is CASSDIYEQYF. The DNA of the CDR3 is TGCGCCAGCAGCGACATCTACGAGCAGTACTTC.

V usage is TRBV12-5 and J usage is TRBJ1-1; D perhaps matches TRBD1 (5 bases). V lost 1 base and J lost 7, with 16 bases in between. The CDR3 loop spans 15 amino acids. CDR1 is LGHNT and CDR2 is FRNRAP in the germline V gene. CDR3 nucleotide sequence: TGTGCTAGTGGTTTGGCCCAGGGTGGAATCGGTGAAGCTTTCTTT. Amino acid sequence: CASGLAQGGIGEAFF. Supplemented by reference TRBV12-5 and TRBJ1-1, the full variable domain reads DARVTQTPRHKVTEMGQEVTMRCQPILGHNTVFWYRQTMMQGLELLAYFRNRAPLDDSGMPKDRFSAEMPDATLATLKIQPSEPRDSAVYFCASGLAQGGIGEAFFGQGTRLTVV.

This clone was detected a few times. V and J are TRBV2 and TRBJ1-6; tentatively, D is TRBD1 (5 bases). Trimming removed 6 bases from V and 3 bases from J, with 15 bases in between. Germline values: CDR1 SNHLY, CDR2 FYNNEI. CDR3 length equals 16 residues. The CDR3 region is CASSQTVPFYNSPLHF. The CDR3 coding sequence is TGTGCCAGCAGCCAGACAGTACCTTTCTATAATTCACCCCTCCACTTT.

V gene TRBV6-1 combines with J gene TRBJ2-7, with 7 bases aligning to TRBD1. From germline, CDR1 is MNHNS and CDR2 SASEGT. The trim removed 2 bases at V and 3 bases at J, leaving 10 bases unmatched. The length of the CDR3 is 16 residues. CDR3: CASSEFAGGNYYEQYF. The CDR3 bases are TGTGCCAGCAGTGAATTCGCAGGGGGTAATTACTACGAGCAGTACTTC.

This clone was picked up one time. The chain employs TRBV28 and TRBJ1-6, with 8 bases aligning to TRBD1. CDR3 length equals 15 residues. Germline V gene sequence: CDR1 MDHEN, CDR2 SYDVKM. Trimming took 6 bases from V and 3 from J; bases not matched to a gene: 4. CDR3 protein: CASSSRGLYNSPLHF. The CDR3 bases are TGTGCCAGCAGCTCCAGGGGGCTCTATAATTCACCCCTCCACTTT.

V usage is TRBV19 and J usage is TRBJ2-1, with D perhaps TRBD2 (5 bases). Germline V gene sequence: CDR1 LNHDA, CDR2 SQIVND (reference sequence). The length of the CDR3 is 14 residues. V dropped 6 bases and J dropped 4 bases, with 13 bases sitting between them. In DNA form, the CDR3 reads TGTGCCAGTAGCCCGGCTAGCCGTTACAATGAGCAGTTCTTC. Translated, it gives CASSPASRYNEQFF.